Listed below are T cell receptor beta chains from one sample, sequenced in a study of blood T cell repertoires in COVID-19. Assay used: immunoSEQ multiplex PCR; TCRdb lists only in-frame clones, some missing. Among 200,000 to 250,000 clones listed, 75% to 90% were seen once. Sequencing was done on a sample of PBMCs or T cells enriched from blood (not recorded which). The receptors stem from a woman aged 18-29 years in a cohort exposed to, infected with or recovered from COVID-19 (not recorded which). CDR3s include the opening cysteine and the closing phenylalanine or tryptophan. Each record gives: J gene, clone size, CDR3 length, V gene, CDR3 protein. Clone size, where shown, is once, few, many, or a class for clones that have expanded.

>TRBJ2-3|NA|16|TRBV18
CASSPSSGPSTDTQYF
>TRBJ1-1|once|20|TRBV6-6
CASSLIPTGLWYSTNTEAFF
>TRBJ1-5|NA|15|TRBV5-6
CASSRQGASNQPQHF
>TRBJ2-2|NA|16|TRBV10-3
CAITARVAGDTGELFF
>TRBJ1-4|NA|12|TRBV4-2
CASSQAGEKLFF
>TRBJ2-2|NA|15|TRBV5-4
CASSPGTGETGELFF
>TRBJ1-2|NA|17|TRBV18
CASSPSLGQGAHYGYTF
>TRBJ2-7|once|17|TRBV14
CASSPDDFSGRPYEQYF
>TRBJ1-1|NA|13|TRBV11-2
CASSLAGYTEAFF
>TRBJ1-1|NA|14|TRBV14
CASSQDSLVPEAFF
>TRBJ2-2|NA|16|TRBV9
CASSVSAGGNTGELFF
>TRBJ2-7|NA|15|TRBV9
CASSVAPGQEYEQYF
>TRBJ2-5|once|13|TRBV19
CASMPDSLETQYF
>TRBJ1-1|once|14|TRBV30
CAWSVTGWDTEAFF
>TRBJ2-1|NA|13|TRBV19
CASSLTSVNEQFF
>TRBJ1-2|NA|15|TRBV11-3
CASSLSGTDSYGYTF
>TRBJ2-2|NA|15|TRBV7-9
CASSWTSGSPGELFF
>TRBJ1-4|NA|14|TRBV11-3
CASSTGQSNEKLFF
>TRBJ2-2|NA|14|TRBV19
CASRRSERGKGLFF
>TRBJ1-5|NA|14|TRBV28
CATHGQDPRQPQHF
>TRBJ2-1|once|14|TRBV2
CASRAQGVSNEQFF
>TRBJ2-3|NA|13|TRBV7-9
CASSPESGLQEYF
>TRBJ1-3|NA|16|TRBV5-1
CASSSGTGISGNTIYF
>TRBJ2-1|once|15|TRBV6-5
CASSPWDRRGNEQFF
>TRBJ1-2|NA|13|TRBV7-9
CASSLRGPEGYTF
>TRBJ1-3|NA|15|TRBV5-4
CASSLDSYSGNTIYF
>TRBJ2-6|NA|12|TRBV12-3/TRBV12-4
CASSPGANVLTF
>TRBJ1-2|NA|12|TRBV12-3/TRBV12-4
CASSLVGEGYTF
>TRBJ2-3|NA|16|TRBV9
CASSVVGTTGVDTQYF
>TRBJ1-3|NA|15|TRBV3-1/TRBV3-2
CASRHRGLSGNTIYF
>TRBJ1-5|NA|17|TRBV19
CASSIFRGQGGGQPQHF
>TRBJ2-1|NA|17|TRBV6-4
CASSEPQGEAEGNEQFF
>TRBJ1-3|NA|15|TRBV28
CASSSLTNSGNTIYF
>TRBJ2-1|NA|13|TRBV9
CASSVAGYNEQFF
>TRBJ1-5|NA|15|TRBV5-8
CASSLQGNSNQPQHF
>TRBJ2-2|few|15|TRBV27
CASSRGLAGVGELFF
>TRBJ2-7|NA|15|TRBV27
CASSLSISGRYEQYF